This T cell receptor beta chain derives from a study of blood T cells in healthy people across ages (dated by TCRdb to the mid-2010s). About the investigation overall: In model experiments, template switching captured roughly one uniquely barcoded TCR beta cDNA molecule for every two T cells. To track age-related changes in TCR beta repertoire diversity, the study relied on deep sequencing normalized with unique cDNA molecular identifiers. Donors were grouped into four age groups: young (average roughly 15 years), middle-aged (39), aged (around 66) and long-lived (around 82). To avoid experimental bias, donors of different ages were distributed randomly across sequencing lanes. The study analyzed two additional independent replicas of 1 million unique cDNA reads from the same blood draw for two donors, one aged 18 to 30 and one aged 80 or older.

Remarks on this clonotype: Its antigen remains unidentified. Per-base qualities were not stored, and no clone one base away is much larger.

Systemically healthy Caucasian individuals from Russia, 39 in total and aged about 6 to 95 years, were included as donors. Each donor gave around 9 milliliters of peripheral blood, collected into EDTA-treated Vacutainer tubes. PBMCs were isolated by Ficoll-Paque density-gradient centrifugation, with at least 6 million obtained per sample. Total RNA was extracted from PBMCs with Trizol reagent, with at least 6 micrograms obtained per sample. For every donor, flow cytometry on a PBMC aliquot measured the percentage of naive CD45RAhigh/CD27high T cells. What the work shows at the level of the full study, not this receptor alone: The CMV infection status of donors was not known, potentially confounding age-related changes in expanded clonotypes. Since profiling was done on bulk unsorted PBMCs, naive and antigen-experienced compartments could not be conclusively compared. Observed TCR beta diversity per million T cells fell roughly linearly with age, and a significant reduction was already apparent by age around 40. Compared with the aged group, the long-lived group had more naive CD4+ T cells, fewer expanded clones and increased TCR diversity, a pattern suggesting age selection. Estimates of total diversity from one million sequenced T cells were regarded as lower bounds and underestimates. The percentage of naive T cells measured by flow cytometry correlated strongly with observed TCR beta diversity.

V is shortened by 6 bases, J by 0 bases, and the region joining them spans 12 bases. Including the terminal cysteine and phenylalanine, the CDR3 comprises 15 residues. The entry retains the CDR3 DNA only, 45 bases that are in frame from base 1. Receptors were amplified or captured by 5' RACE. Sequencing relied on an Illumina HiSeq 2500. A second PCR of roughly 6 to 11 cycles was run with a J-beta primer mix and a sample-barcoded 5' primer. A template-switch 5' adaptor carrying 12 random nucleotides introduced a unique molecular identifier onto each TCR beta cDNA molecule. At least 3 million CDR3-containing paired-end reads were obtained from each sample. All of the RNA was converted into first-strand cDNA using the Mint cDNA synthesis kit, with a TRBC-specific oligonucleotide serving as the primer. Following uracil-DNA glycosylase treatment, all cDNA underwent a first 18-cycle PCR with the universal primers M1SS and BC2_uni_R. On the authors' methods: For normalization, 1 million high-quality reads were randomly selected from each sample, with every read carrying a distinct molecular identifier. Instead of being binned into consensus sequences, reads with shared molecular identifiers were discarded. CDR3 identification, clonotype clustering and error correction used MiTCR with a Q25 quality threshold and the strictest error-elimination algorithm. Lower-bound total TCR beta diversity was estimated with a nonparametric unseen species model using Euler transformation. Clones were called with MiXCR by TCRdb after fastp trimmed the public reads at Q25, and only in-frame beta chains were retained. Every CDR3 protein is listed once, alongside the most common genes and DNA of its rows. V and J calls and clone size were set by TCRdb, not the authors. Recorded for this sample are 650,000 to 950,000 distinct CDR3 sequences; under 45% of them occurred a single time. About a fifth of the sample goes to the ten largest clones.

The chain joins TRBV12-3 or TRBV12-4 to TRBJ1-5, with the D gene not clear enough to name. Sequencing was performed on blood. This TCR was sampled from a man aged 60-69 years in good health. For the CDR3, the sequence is CASSWQALSNQPQHF. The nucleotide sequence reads TGTGCCAGCAGCTGGCAAGCTCTTAGCAATCAGCCCCAGCATTTT.